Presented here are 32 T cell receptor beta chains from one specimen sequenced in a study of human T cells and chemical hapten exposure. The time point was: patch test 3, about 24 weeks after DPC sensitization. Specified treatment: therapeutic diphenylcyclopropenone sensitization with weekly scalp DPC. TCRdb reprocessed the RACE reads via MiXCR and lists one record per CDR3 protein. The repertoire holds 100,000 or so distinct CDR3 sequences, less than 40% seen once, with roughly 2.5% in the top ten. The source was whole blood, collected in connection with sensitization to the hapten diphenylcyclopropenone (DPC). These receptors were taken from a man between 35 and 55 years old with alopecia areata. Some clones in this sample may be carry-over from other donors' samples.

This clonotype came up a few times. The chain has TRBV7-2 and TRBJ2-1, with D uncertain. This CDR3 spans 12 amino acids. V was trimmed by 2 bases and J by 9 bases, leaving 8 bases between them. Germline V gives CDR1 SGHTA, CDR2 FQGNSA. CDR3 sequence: CASSLTVGEQFF. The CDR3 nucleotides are TGTGCCAGCAGCTTAACCGTAGGTGAGCAGTTCTTC.

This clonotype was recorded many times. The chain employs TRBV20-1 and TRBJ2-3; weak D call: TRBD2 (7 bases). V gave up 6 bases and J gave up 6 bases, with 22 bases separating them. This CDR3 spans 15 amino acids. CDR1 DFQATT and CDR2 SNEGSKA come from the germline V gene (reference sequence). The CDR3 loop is CSARGGGPYRDTQYF. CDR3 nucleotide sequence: TGCAGTGCGAGGGGGGGAGGGCCTTATCGGGATACGCAGTATTTT.

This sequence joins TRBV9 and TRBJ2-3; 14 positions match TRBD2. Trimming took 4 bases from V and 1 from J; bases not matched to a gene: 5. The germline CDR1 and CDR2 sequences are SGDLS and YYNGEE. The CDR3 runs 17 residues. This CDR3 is CASSITGLAGGTDTQYF. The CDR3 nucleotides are TGTGCCAGCAGCATTACGGGACTAGCGGGAGGCACAGATACGCAGTATTTT.

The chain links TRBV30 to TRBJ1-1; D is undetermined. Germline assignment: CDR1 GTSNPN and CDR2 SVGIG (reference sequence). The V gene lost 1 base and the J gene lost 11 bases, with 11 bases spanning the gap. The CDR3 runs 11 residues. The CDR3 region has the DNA TGTGCCTGGAGTGCCGGTTGGGCGGCTTTCTTT. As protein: CAWSAGWAAFF.

CDR3 amino acids: CASSPTLGLEETQYF. In nucleotides, the CDR3 is TGTGCCAGCTCACCAACTTTGGGACTCGAAGAGACCCAGTACTTC. The rearrangement links TRBV18 to TRBJ2-5, with D perhaps matching TRBD2 (6 bases). There are 15 residues in the CDR3. With 2 bases removed from V and 3 bases from J, the gap between germline ends came to 13 bases. CDR1 and CDR2 (germline): KGHSH, LQKENI.

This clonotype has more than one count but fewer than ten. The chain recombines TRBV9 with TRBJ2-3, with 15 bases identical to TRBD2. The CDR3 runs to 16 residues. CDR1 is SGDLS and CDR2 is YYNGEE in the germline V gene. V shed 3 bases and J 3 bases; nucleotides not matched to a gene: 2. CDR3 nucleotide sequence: TGTGCCAGCAGCGAAGGGACTAGCGGGAGGACAGATACGCAGTATTTT. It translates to CASSEGTSGRTDTQYF.

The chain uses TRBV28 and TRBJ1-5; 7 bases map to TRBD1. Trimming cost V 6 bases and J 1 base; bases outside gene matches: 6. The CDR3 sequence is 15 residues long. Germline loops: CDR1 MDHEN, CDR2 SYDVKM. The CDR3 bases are TGTGCCAGCAGCTGGACAGGACTAAGCAATCAGCCCCAGCATTTT. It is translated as CASSWTGLSNQPQHF.

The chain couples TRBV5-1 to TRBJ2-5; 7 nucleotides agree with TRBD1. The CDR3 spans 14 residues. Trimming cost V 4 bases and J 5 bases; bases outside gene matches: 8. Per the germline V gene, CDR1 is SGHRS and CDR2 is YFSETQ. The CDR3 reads CASSPDRLGETQYF. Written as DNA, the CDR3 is TGCGCCAGCAGCCCGGACAGGTTAGGGGAGACCCAGTACTTC.

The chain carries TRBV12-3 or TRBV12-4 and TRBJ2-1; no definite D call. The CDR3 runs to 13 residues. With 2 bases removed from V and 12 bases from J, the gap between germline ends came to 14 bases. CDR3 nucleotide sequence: TGTGCCAGCAGTTTAATAGGGCCCTACGTGCAGTTCTTC. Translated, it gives CASSLIGPYVQFF.

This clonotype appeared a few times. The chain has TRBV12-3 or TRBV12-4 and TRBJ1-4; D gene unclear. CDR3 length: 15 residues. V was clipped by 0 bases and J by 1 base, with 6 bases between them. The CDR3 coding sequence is TGTGCCAGCAGTTTAGCGGCAATAACTAATGAAAAACTGTTTTTT. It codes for CASSLAAITNEKLFF.

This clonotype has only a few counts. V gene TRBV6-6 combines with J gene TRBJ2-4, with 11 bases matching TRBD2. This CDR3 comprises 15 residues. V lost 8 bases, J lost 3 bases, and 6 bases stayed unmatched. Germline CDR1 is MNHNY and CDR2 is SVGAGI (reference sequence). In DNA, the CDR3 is TGTGCCAGCTCAATAGCGGGGGGGAGCAAAAACATTCAGTACTTC. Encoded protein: CASSIAGGSKNIQYF.

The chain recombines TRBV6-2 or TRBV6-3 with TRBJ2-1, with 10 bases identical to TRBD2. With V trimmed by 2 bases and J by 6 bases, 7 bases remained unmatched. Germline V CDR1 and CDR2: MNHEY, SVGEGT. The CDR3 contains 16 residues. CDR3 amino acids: CASSYPGTSVGNEQFF. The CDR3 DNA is TGTGCCAGCAGTTACCCCGGGACTAGCGTCGGCAATGAGCAGTTCTTC.

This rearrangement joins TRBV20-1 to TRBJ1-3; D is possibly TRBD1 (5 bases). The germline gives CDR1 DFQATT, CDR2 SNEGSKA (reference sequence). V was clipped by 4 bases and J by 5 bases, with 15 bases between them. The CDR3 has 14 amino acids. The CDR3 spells CSATGHPPRNTIYF. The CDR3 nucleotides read TGCAGTGCTACCGGACACCCACCGCGAAACACCATATATTTT.

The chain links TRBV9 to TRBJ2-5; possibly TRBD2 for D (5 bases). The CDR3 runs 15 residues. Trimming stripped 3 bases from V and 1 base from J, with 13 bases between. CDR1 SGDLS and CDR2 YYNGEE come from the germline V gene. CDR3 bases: TGTGCCAGCAGCGCCGCACCGGGATCCCAAGAGACCCAGTACTTC. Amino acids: CASSAAPGSQETQYF.

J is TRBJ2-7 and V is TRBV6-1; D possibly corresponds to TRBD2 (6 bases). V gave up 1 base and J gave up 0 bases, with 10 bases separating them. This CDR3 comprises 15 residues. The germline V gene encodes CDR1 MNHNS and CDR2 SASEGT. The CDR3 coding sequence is TGTGCCAGCAGTGAAGTCCCGGGAGCCTCCTACGAGCAGTACGTC. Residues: CASSEVPGASYEQYV.

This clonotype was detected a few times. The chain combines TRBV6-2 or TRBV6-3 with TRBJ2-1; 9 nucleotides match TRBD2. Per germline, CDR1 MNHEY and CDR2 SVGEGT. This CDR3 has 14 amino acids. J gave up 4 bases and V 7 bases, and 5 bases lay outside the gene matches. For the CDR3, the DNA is TGTGCCAGCACGATAAGCGGGAGGTACAATGAGCAGTTCTTC. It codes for CASTISGRYNEQFF.

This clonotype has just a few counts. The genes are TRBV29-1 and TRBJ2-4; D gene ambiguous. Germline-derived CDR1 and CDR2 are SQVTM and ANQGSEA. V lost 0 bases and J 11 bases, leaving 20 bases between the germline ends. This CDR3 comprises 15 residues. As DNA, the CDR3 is TGCAGCGTTGAAGACAATTGGGCAGCGACTCCCTTTCAGTACTTC. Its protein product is CSVEDNWAATPFQYF.

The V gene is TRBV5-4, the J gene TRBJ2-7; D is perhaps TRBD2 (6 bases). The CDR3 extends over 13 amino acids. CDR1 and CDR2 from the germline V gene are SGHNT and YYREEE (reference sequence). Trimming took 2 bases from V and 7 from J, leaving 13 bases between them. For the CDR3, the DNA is TGTGCCAGCAGCTTTCCGGGACTTTGGGAGCAGTACTTC. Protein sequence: CASSFPGLWEQYF.

The CDR3 sequence: CASSRVTGNTEAFF. The CDR3 DNA sequence: TGTGCCAGCAGCAGAGTGACAGGGAACACTGAAGCTTTCTTT. The chain recombines TRBV21-1 with TRBJ1-1; whether TRBD1, the table's D call, matches the DNA was not checked. TRBV21-1 is a pseudogene locus. The CDR3 extends over 14 amino acids.

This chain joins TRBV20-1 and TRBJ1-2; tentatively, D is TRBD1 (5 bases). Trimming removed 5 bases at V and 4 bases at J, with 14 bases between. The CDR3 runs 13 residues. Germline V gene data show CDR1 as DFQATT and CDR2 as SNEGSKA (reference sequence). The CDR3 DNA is TGCAGTGCTTCGAGACAGAGCGGCTATGGCTACACCTTC. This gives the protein CSASRQSGYGYTF.

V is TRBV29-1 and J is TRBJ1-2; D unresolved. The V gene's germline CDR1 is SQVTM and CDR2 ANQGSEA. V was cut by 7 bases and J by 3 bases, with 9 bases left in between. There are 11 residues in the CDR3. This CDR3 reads CSAMSDYGYTF. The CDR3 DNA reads TGCAGCGCGATGTCTGACTATGGCTACACCTTC. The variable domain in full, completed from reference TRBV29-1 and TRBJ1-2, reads SAVISQKPSRDICQRGTSLTIQCQVDSQVTMMFWYRQQPGQSLTLIATANQGSEATYESGFVIDKFPISRPNLTFSTLTVSNMSPEDSSIYLCSAMSDYGYTFGSGTRLTVV.

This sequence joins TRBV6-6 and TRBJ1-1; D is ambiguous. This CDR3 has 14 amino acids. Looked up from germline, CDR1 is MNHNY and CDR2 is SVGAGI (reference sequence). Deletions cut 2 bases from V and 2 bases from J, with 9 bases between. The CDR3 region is CASSYGYGNTEAFF. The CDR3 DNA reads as TGTGCCAGCAGTTACGGTTACGGTAACACTGAAGCTTTCTTT.

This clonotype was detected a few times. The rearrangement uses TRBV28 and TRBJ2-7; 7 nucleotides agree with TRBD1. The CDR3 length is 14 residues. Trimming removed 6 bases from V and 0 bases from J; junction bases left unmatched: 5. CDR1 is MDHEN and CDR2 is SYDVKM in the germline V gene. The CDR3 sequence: CASSHRDSSYEQYF. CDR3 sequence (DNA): TGTGCCAGCAGCCACCGGGACAGCTCCTACGAGCAGTACTTC.

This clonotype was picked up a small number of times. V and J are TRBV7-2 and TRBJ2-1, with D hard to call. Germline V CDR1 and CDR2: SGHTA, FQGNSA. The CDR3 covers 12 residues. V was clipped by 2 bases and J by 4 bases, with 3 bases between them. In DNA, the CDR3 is TGTGCCAGCAGCTTAAGGTACAATGAGCAGTTCTTC. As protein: CASSLRYNEQFF.

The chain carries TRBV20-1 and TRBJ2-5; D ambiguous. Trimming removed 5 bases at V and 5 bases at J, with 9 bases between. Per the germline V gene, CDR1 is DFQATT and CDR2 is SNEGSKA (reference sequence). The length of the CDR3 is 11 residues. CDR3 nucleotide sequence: TGCAGTGCTGAGCGCCGGGAGACCCAGTACTTC. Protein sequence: CSAERRETQYF.

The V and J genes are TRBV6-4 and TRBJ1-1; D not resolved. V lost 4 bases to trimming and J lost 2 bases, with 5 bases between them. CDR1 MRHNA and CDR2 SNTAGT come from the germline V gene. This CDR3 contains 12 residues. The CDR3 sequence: CASSVRNTEAFF. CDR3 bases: TGTGCCAGCAGTGTCAGAAACACTGAAGCTTTCTTT.

The chain's CDR3 is CASSYLWQPQHF. The DNA of the CDR3 is TGTGCCAGCAGTTACCTCTGGCAGCCCCAGCATTTT. The chain employs TRBV6-2 or TRBV6-3 and TRBJ1-5; D is unresolved. This CDR3 region has 12 residues. V dropped 2 bases and J dropped 7 bases, with 6 bases sitting between them. Per the germline V gene, CDR1 is MNHEY and CDR2 is SVGEGT.

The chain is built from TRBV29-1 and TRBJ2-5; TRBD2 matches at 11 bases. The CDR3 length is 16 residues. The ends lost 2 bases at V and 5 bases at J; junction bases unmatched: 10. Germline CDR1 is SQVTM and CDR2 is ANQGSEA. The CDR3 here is CSVELLAGGPEETQYF. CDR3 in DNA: TGCAGCGTTGAACTGTTAGCGGGAGGGCCAGAGGAGACCCAGTACTTC.

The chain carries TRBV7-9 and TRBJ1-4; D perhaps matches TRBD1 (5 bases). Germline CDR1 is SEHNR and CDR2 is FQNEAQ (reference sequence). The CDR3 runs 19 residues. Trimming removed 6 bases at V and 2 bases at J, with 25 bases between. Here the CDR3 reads CASRPSGTAARYTNEKLFF. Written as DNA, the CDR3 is TGTGCCAGCAGACCTTCCGGGACGGCCGCGAGGTACACTAATGAAAAACTGTTTTTT.

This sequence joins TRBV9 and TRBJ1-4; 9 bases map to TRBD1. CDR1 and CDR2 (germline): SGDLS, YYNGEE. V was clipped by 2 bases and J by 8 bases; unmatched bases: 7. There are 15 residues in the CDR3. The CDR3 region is CASSVGTGNREKLFF. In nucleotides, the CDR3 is TGTGCCAGCAGCGTTGGGACAGGGAATAGGGAAAAACTGTTTTTT.

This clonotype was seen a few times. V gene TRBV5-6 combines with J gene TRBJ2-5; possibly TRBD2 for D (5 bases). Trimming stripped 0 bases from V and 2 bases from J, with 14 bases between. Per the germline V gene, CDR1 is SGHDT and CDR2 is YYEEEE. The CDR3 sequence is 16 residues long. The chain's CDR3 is CASSLAMGVLQETQYF. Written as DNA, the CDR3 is TGTGCCAGCAGCTTGGCCATGGGAGTACTACAAGAGACCCAGTACTTC.

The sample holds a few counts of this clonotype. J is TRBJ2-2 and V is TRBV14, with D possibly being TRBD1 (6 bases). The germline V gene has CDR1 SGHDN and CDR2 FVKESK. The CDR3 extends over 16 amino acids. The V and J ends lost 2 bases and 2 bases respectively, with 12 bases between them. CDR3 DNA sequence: TGTGCCAGCAGCCAATTAGGGGGACGCAACACCGGGGAGCTGTTTTTT. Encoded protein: CASSQLGGRNTGELFF.